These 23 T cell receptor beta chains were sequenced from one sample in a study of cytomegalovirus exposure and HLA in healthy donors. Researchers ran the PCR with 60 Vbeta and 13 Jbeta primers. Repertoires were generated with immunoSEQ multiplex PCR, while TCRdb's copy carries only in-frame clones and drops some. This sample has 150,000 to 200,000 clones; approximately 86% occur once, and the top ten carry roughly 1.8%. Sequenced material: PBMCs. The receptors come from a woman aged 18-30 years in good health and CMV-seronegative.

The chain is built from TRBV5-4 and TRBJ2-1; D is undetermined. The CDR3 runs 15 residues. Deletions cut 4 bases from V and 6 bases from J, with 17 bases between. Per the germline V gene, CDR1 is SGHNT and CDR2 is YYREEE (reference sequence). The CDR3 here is CASSPRRGSVNEQFF. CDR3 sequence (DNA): TGTGCCAGCAGCCCACGACGCGGCAGTGTCAATGAGCAGTTCTTC.

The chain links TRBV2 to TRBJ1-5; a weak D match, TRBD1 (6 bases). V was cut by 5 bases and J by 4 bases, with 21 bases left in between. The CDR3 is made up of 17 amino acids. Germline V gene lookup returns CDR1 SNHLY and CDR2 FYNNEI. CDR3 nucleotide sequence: TGTGCCAGCAGTACCCGTCAGGGGTTTTCGGGAAATCAGCCCCAGCATTTT. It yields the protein CASSTRQGFSGNQPQHF.

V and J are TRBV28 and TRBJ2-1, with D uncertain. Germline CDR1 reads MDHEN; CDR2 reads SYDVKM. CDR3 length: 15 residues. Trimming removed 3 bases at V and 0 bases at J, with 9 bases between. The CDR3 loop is CASSFSNPSYNEQFF. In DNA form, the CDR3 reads TGTGCCAGCAGTTTTTCTAATCCCTCCTACAATGAGCAGTTCTTC.

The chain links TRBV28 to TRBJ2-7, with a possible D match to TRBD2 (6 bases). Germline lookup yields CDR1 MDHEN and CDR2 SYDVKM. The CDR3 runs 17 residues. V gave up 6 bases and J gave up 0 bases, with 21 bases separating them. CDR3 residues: CASSRGVGGPHSYEQYF. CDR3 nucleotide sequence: TGTGCCAGCAGCCGGGGTGTCGGGGGACCCCACTCCTACGAGCAGTACTTC.

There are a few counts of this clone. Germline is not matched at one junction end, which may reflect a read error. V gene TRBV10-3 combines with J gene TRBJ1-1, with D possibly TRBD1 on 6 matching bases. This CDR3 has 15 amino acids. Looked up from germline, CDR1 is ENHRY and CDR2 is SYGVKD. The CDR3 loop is CATSGTGTLNTEAFF. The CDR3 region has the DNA TGTGCCACCAGTGGGACGGGGACATTGAACACTGAAGCTTTCTTT.

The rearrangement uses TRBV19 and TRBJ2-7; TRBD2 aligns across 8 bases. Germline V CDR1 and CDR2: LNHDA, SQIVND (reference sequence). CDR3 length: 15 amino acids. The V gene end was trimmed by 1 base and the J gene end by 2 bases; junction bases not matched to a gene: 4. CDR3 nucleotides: TGTGCCAGTAGTATAGGCCCAGCGGGAGCCTACGAGCAGTACTTC. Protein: CASSIGPAGAYEQYF.

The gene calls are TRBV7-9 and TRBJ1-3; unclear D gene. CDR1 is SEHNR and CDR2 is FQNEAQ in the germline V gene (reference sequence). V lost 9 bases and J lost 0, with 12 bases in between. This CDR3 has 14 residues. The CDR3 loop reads CARGTGSSGNTIYF. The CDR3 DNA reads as TGTGCCAGGGGTACGGGGAGCTCTGGAAACACCATATATTTT.

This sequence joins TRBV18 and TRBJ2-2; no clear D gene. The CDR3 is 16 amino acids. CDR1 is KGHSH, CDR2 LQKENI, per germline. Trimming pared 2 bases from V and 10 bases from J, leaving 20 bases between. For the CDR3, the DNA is TGTGCCAGCTCACCATCCCACAGCAGAGTACCCGTGGAGCTGTTTTTT. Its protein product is CASSPSHSRVPVELFF.

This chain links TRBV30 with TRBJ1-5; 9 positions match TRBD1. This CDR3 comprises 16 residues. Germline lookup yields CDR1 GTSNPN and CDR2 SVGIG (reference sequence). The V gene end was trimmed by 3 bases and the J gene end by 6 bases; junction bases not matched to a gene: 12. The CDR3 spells CAWSPIKQGAGQPQHF. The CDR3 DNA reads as TGTGCCTGGAGCCCGATTAAACAGGGGGCAGGTCAGCCCCAGCATTTT.

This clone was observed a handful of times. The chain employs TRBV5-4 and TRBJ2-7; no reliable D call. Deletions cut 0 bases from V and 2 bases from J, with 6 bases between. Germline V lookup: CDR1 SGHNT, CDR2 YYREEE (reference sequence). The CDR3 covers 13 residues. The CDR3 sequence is CASSLAATYEQYF. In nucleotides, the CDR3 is TGTGCCAGCAGCTTGGCAGCGACCTACGAGCAGTACTTC.

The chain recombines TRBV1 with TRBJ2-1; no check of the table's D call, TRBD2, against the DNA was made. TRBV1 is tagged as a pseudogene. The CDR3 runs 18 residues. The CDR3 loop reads CTSSQDCGPRVAGNEQFF. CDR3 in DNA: TGCACCAGCAGCCAAGATTGCGGGCCACGGGTAGCGGGGAATGAGCAGTTCTTC.

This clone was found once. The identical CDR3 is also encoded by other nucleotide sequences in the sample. CDR3 DNA sequence: TGCGCCAGCAGCTTAGGGGGCGACTATGGCTACACCTTC. This sequence encodes CASSLGGDYGYTF. V is TRBV5-1 and J is TRBJ1-2; TRBD1 agrees at 7 bases. Trimming at V came to 2 bases and at J to 3 bases, leaving 1 base not matched to a gene. CDR1 and CDR2 (germline): SGHRS, YFSETQ. The CDR3 runs to 13 residues.

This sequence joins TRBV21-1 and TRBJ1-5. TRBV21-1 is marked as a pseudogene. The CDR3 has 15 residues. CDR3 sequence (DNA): TGTGCCAGCAGCAAAGACAAACAGAGGGATCAGCCCCAGCATTTT. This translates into CASSKDKQRDQPQHF.

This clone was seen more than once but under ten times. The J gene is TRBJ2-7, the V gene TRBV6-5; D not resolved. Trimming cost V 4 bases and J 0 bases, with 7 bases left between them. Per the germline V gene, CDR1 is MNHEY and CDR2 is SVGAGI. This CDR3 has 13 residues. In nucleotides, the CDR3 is TGTGCCAGCAGTTCCAGGCTCTCCTACGAGCAGTACTTC. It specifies CASSSRLSYEQYF.

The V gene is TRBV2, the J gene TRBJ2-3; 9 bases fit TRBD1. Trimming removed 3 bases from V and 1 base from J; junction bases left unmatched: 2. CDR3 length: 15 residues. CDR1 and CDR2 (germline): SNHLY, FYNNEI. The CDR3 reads CASSDRTGGTDTQYF. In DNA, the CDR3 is TGTGCCAGCAGTGATAGGACAGGGGGCACAGATACGCAGTATTTT.

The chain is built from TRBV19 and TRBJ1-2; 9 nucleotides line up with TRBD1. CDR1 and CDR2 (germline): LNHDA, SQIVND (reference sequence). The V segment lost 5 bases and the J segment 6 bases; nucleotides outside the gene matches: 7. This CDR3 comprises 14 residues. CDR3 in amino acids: CASSPGRDRDGYTF. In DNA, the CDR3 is TGTGCCAGTAGTCCGGGGAGGGACAGGGATGGCTACACCTTC.

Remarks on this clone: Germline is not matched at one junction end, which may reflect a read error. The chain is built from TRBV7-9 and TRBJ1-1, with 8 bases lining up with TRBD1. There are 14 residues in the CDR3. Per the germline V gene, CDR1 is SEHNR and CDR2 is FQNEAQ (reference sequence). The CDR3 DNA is TGTGCCAGCAGTTTAGGGTCAGGGGGCACGGAAGCTTTCTTT. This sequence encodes CASSLGSGGTEAFF.

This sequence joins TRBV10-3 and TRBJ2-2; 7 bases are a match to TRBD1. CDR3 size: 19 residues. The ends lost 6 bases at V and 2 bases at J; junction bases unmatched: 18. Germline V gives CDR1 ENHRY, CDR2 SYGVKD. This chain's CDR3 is CAISPPPKDRRPNTGELFF. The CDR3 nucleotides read TGTGCCATCAGCCCCCCCCCTAAGGACAGGAGGCCTAACACCGGGGAGCTGTTTTTT.

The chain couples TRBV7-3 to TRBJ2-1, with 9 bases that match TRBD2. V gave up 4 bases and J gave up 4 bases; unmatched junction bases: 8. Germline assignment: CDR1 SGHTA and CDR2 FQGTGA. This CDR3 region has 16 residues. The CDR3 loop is CASSWDRTSAYNEQFF. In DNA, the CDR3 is TGTGCCAGCAGCTGGGATCGGACTAGCGCTTACAATGAGCAGTTCTTC.

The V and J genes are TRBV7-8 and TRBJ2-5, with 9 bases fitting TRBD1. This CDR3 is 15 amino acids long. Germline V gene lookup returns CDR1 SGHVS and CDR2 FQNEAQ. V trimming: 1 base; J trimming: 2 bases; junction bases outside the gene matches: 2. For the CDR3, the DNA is TGTGCCAGCAGCTTAGGCGACAGGGGGCAAGAGACCCAGTACTTC. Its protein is CASSLGDRGQETQYF.

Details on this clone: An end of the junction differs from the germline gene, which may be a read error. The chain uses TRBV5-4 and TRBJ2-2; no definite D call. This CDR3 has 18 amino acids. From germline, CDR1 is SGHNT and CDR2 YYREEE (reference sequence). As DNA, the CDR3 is TGTGCCAGCAGTTTGGGGATAGGCGGCAATACGAACACCGGGGAGCTGTTTTTT. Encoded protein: CASSLGIGGNTNTGELFF.

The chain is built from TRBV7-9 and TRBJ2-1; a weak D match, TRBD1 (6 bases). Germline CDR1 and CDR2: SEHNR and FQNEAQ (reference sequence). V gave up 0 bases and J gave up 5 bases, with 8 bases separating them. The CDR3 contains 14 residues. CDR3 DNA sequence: TGTGCCAGCAGCTTAGCGCAGGGGAACAATGAGCAGTTCTTC. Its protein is CASSLAQGNNEQFF.

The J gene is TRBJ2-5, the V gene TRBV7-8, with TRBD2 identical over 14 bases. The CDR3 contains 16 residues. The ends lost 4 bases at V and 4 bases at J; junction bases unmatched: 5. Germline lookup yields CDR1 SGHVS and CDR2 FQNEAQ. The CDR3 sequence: CASSWTSGRIGETQYF. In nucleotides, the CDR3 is TGTGCCAGCAGCTGGACTAGCGGGAGGATCGGAGAGACCCAGTACTTC.